The 22 T cell receptor beta chains reported below all come from one sample, sequenced in a study of cytomegalovirus exposure and HLA in healthy donors. Primers included in the PCR were 60 Vbeta and 13 Jbeta primers. Profiled with immunoSEQ multiplex PCR; TCRdb holds only in-frame clones, not every one. The sample has 150,000 to 200,000 clones, over 80% seen once; the top ten hold around 1.6%. Sequencing was done on a sample of PBMCs. The receptors here all came from a man aged 50-60 years in good health and CMV-seronegative.

V gene TRBV29-1 combines with J gene TRBJ2-5, with 7 bases identical to TRBD1. Matching the DNA end better, TRBJ2-7 makes the J call doubtful. The germline CDR1 and CDR2 sequences are SQVTM and ANQGSEA. The length of the CDR3 is 12 residues. As DNA, the CDR3 is TGCAGCGTTAGGACAGGCGGCTACGAGCAGTACTTC. Translating gives CSVRTGGYEQYF.

The chain employs TRBV4-2 and TRBJ2-3, with unresolved D. This CDR3 has 15 amino acids. V was trimmed by 4 bases and J by 1 base, leaving 12 bases between them. Per germline, CDR1 LGHNA and CDR2 YNFKEQ. CDR3 coding DNA: TGTGCCAGCAGCCGCCAAGGAGACGGCACAGATACGCAGTATTTT. Translated: CASSRQGDGTDTQYF.

With regard to this clone: Other DNA sequences in this specimen translate into the identical CDR3. This chain uses TRBV19 with TRBJ2-5; 11 bases fit TRBD2. Trimming removed 5 bases from V and 4 bases from J; junction bases left unmatched: 6. CDR3 length: 15 amino acids. Germline CDR1 and CDR2: LNHDA and SQIVND (reference sequence). The CDR3 DNA reads TGTGCCAGTAGTGTCCTAGCGGGAGGCGGAGAGACCCAGTACTTC. This encodes CASSVLAGGGETQYF.

This clone showed up just once. The chain joins TRBV15 to TRBJ2-7, with 9 bases fitting TRBD1. Germline loops: CDR1 LNHNV, CDR2 YYDKDF (reference sequence). This CDR3 comprises 15 residues. With V trimmed by 1 base and J by 2 bases, 3 bases remained unmatched. In DNA form, the CDR3 reads TGTGCCACCAGCAGAGCCGGGACAGGGACCTACGAGCAGTACTTC. Translated: CATSRAGTGTYEQYF.

The genes are TRBV28 and TRBJ1-2; 8 positions match TRBD1. Trimming removed 3 bases from V and 8 bases from J; junction bases left unmatched: 2. This CDR3 is 12 amino acids long. Germline-derived CDR1 and CDR2 are MDHEN and SYDVKM. CDR3: CASSLRDRGYTF. The CDR3, as DNA: TGTGCCAGCAGTTTGAGGGACAGGGGCTACACCTTC.

The V and J genes are TRBV28 and TRBJ1-4, with D perhaps matching TRBD1 (6 bases). V lost 4 bases and J 8 bases, leaving 11 bases between the germline ends. The germline CDR1 and CDR2 sequences are MDHEN and SYDVKM. CDR3 size: 13 residues. CDR3 sequence reads: CASSSGGIEKLFF. The CDR3 DNA sequence: TGTGCCAGCAGTTCTGGGGGCATCGAAAAACTGTTTTTT.

The chain carries TRBV19 and TRBJ1-6; D might be TRBD1 (5 bases). From germline, CDR1 is LNHDA and CDR2 SQIVND (reference sequence). The V end was cut by 6 bases, the J end by 7 bases, with 10 bases between. The CDR3 is 13 amino acids. The CDR3 DNA sequence: TGTGCCAGTAGCCTGACAGAGAATTCACCCCTCCACTTT. Amino acids: CASSLTENSPLHF.

The chain links TRBV29-1 to TRBJ1-2; 9 nucleotides agree with TRBD1. Germline V CDR1 and CDR2: SQVTM, ANQGSEA. The V segment lost 1 base and the J segment 7 bases; nucleotides outside the gene matches: 7. The CDR3 runs 14 residues. The CDR3 spells CSVEGRTGEGGYTF. CDR3 bases: TGCAGCGTTGAAGGGAGGACAGGGGAGGGTGGCTACACCTTC.

The chain couples TRBV4-3 to TRBJ2-3; TRBD1 matches 7 bases. The germline CDR1 and CDR2 sequences are LGHNA and YSLEER. The trim removed 2 bases at V and 0 bases at J, leaving 17 bases unmatched. The CDR3 is made up of 20 amino acids. The CDR3 is CASSQLVANRGVTSTDTQYF. The DNA for the CDR3 is TGCGCCAGCAGCCAATTAGTGGCGAACAGGGGCGTAACTAGCACAGATACGCAGTATTTT.

The CDR3 protein is CASSPSMAGSNQPQHF. The CDR3 DNA reads TGTGCCAGCAGCCCCTCTATGGCGGGCAGCAATCAGCCCCAGCATTTT. The chain has TRBV7-2 and TRBJ1-5; D is undetermined. Trimming removed 5 bases at V and 1 base at J, with 15 bases between. Germline V gives CDR1 SGHTA, CDR2 FQGNSA. The CDR3 contains 16 residues.

The DNA of the CDR3 is TGTGCCTGGAGGCCGACAGGGGTGGGGCATGGCTACACCTTC. Residues: CAWRPTGVGHGYTF. The chain is built from TRBV30 and TRBJ1-2, with 8 nucleotides matching TRBD1. CDR3 length equals 14 residues. V trimming: 3 bases; J trimming: 6 bases; junction bases outside the gene matches: 9. Germline V gene sequence: CDR1 GTSNPN, CDR2 SVGIG (reference sequence).

This clone was seen a single time. V gene TRBV2 combines with J gene TRBJ2-7, with D maybe TRBD2 (7 bases). This CDR3 comprises 14 residues. The V gene's germline CDR1 is SNHLY and CDR2 FYNNEI. V lost 3 bases and J lost 5, with 14 bases in between. The CDR3 here is CASSDSRGADEQYF. DNA for the CDR3: TGTGCCAGCAGTGATTCTCGGGGGGCGGACGAGCAGTACTTC.

The chain links TRBV19 to TRBJ1-4, with D maybe TRBD1 (6 bases). Per the germline V gene, CDR1 is LNHDA and CDR2 is SQIVND (reference sequence). The CDR3 is 14 amino acids. V lost 4 bases and J 8 bases, leaving 14 bases between the germline ends. The CDR3: CASSTLLQGEKLFF. The CDR3 bases are TGTGCCAGTAGTACCCTCCTGCAGGGGGAAAAACTGTTTTTT. Variable domain in full (rest from reference TRBV19 and TRBJ1-4): DGGITQSPKYLFRKEGQNVTLSCEQNLNHDAMYWYRQDPGQGLRLIYYSQIVNDFQKGDIAEGYSVSREKKESFPLTVTSAQKNPTAFYLCASSTLLQGEKLFFGSGTQLSVL.

This clone showed up just once. The chain employs TRBV4-3 and TRBJ1-1; D gene uncertain. Germline V gene sequence: CDR1 LGHNA, CDR2 YSLEER. The CDR3 contains 15 residues. Trimming pared 1 base from V and 1 base from J, leaving 10 bases between. The CDR3, as DNA: TGCGCCAGCAGCCAAGGGGCAAACAGGAACACTGAAGCTTTCTTT. Amino acid sequence: CASSQGANRNTEAFF.

This clone appeared once. CDR3 protein: CASSHGQGDLVPQYF. The CDR3 DNA reads TGTGCCAGCAGCCACGGACAGGGTGACTTGGTCCCCCAGTACTTC. The chain couples TRBV14 to TRBJ2-5; 8 bases are shared with TRBD1. In germline, CDR1 is SGHDN, CDR2 FVKESK. Losses at the gene ends were 3 bases for V and 9 bases for J; bases not matched to a gene: 12. This CDR3 is built from 15 residues.

The chain employs TRBV9 and TRBJ2-1, with 15 bases that match TRBD2. This CDR3 contains 19 residues. The germline V gene encodes CDR1 SGDLS and CDR2 YYNGEE. J was trimmed by 6 bases and V by 2 bases; bases with no gene match: 12. CDR3 in amino acids: CASSVLGTSGRRGRNEQFF. The CDR3 DNA reads as TGTGCCAGCAGCGTCCTCGGGACTAGCGGGAGGCGTGGTCGCAATGAGCAGTTCTTC.

The gene calls are TRBV15 and TRBJ1-6; D unclear. Germline V gene sequence: CDR1 LNHNV, CDR2 YYDKDF (reference sequence). Trimming removed 1 base from V and 5 bases from J, with 6 bases in between. CDR3 length: 14 residues. CDR3 DNA sequence: TGTGCCACCAGCAGAGTCCTAAATAATTCACCCCTCCACTTT. Protein: CATSRVLNNSPLHF.

The chain has TRBV11-2 and TRBJ1-2, with unresolved D. The CDR3 runs 14 residues. Trimming took off 1 base at V and 6 bases at J, with 12 bases between the two ends. The V gene's germline CDR1 is SGHAT and CDR2 FQNNGV. CDR3 nucleotides: TGTGCCAGCAGCTTAGTGCGCCAGACACATGGCTACACCTTC. This sequence encodes CASSLVRQTHGYTF.

The chain is built from TRBV11-1 and TRBJ2-1, with TRBD2 matching over 13 bases. CDR3 length: 15 amino acids. Looked up from germline, CDR1 is SGHAT and CDR2 is FQDESV (reference sequence). V was pared by 6 bases and J by 6 bases, with 5 bases of the junction left unmatched. The CDR3 DNA follows: TGTGCCAGCAGTCAACTAGCGGGAGGGTTCAATGAGCAGTTCTTC. It encodes CASSQLAGGFNEQFF. The full variable domain, its missing parts supplied by reference TRBV11-1 and TRBJ2-1, is EAEVAQSPRYKITEKSQAVAFWCDPISGHATLYWYRQILGQGPELLVQFQDESVVDDSQLPKDRFSAERLKGVDSTLKIQPAELGDSAMYLCASSQLAGGFNEQFFGPGTRLTVL.

This rearrangement joins TRBV9 to TRBJ2-3; tentatively, D is TRBD1 (6 bases). The CDR3 is made up of 16 amino acids. Germline loops: CDR1 SGDLS, CDR2 YYNGEE. V was clipped by 1 base and J by 1 base, with 13 bases between them. This CDR3 reads CASSVRYSGGTDTQYF. The DNA for the CDR3 is TGTGCCAGCAGCGTACGCTACTCAGGGGGCACAGATACGCAGTATTTT.

The chain employs TRBV28 and TRBJ1-5; D not certain. The CDR3 contains 12 residues. Trimming shortened V by 8 bases and J by 4 bases, and 9 bases separated the two germline ends. Germline V gives CDR1 MDHEN, CDR2 SYDVKM. CDR3 sequence: CASSQANQPQHF. The CDR3 region has the DNA TGTGCCAGCTCCCAGGCGAATCAGCCCCAGCATTTT.

The V and J genes are TRBV6-5 and TRBJ1-2; D unclear. V was clipped by 9 bases and J by 3 bases, with 17 bases between them. The CDR3 has 14 amino acids. Looked up from germline, CDR1 is MNHEY and CDR2 is SVGAGI. DNA of the CDR3: TGTGCCAGTTCCGGGAGGTCCTCCTACTATGGCTACACCTTC. It yields the protein CASSGRSSYYGYTF.